This entry concerns a single TCR beta chain. Antigen: not known. This entry is derived from a study of T cells in Graves' hyperthyroidism and ophthalmopathy. Newly diagnosed patients aged 18 to 65 had hyperthyroidism of under 2 months' duration. PBMCs were collected from an approximately 9.3 ml volume of fresh peripheral blood. This CDR3 has 16 residues. The V gene lost 0 bases and the J gene lost 2 bases, with 14 bases spanning the gap. Germline CDR1 reads LGHNA; CDR2 reads YNFKEQ. Whole-study findings and limits: A 13 V-J model separated ophthalmopathy from stable hyperthyroidism.

Researchers took RNA transcripts and amplified the TCR beta CDR3 regions from them. An initial round of RT-PCR targeting the TCR CDR3 relied on the HTBI primer set. TCRdb reprocessed the multiplex PCR reads with MiXCR, giving one entry per CDR3 protein. The table lists under 750,000 distinct CDR3 sequences, about 19% of them singletons, with 16% in the top ten. This receptor was taken from a woman between 50 and 59 years old with Graves' hyperthyroidism that later progressed to Graves' ophthalmopathy. The specimen was blood. The rearrangement uses TRBV4-2 and TRBJ2-7; D possibly corresponds to TRBD2 (6 bases). CDR3 sequence reads: CASSQEGSGGTYEQYF. CDR3 nucleotides: TGTGCCAGCAGCCAAGAGGGTAGCGGAGGGACCTACGAGCAGTACTTC.